The 27 T cell receptor beta chains below were found in one sample sequenced in a study of CD8 T cells in Susac syndrome. With random hexamers, roughly 0.5 to 1 ug RNA was reverse transcribed. Each CDR3 protein is one row after TCRdb ran MiXCR on the immunoSEQ multiplex PCR reads. The sample records 150,000 or so distinct CDR3 sequences, around 95% being singletons. Sample: CD4+ T cells from PBMCs. These receptors were obtained from a human donor in good health.

The rearrangement joins TRBV18 to TRBJ2-1; D may match TRBD1 or TRBD2 (5 bases each). This CDR3 has 13 residues. Germline values: CDR1 KGHSH, CDR2 LQKENI. The V gene lost 6 bases and the J gene lost 7 bases, with 13 bases spanning the gap. DNA for the CDR3: TGTGCCAGCTCGTCAGGGACGGGAAATGAGCAGTTCTTC. It yields the protein CASSSGTGNEQFF.

CDR3 bases: TGTGCCAGCACCGCCGGACCGTATGGCTACACCTTC. It codes for CASTAGPYGYTF. The V and J genes are TRBV6-2 or TRBV6-3 and TRBJ1-2, with D unresolved. The germline V gene encodes CDR1 MNHEY and CDR2 SVGEGT. The CDR3 contains 12 residues. Trimming stripped 7 bases from V and 5 bases from J, with 11 bases between.

The chain joins TRBV29-1 to TRBJ2-6; unclear D gene. This CDR3 is built from 13 residues. Trimming stripped 6 bases from V and 1 base from J, with 7 bases between. CDR1 is SQVTM, CDR2 ANQGSEA, per germline. The CDR3 sequence: CSVDVSGANVLTF. The CDR3 DNA reads as TGCAGCGTGGACGTTTCTGGGGCCAACGTCCTGACTTTC.

CDR3 in DNA: TGCAGTGCTAACCGACAGGGTGATACGCAGTATTTT. Translation: CSANRQGDTQYF. The chain combines TRBV20-1 with TRBJ2-3; 7 bases map to TRBD1. This CDR3 contains 12 residues. After removal of 4 bases from V and 6 bases from J, the junction contained 4 bases not matched to a gene. The germline V gene has CDR1 DFQATT and CDR2 SNEGSKA (reference sequence).

This chain connects TRBV18 to TRBJ2-7; 10 bases are shared with TRBD1. There are 15 residues in the CDR3. Germline-derived CDR1 and CDR2 are KGHSH and LQKENI. J gave up 5 bases and V 6 bases, and 10 bases lay outside the gene matches. The CDR3 DNA reads as TGTGCCAGCTCGGGGACAGGGGTAAATTCCCACGAGCAGTACTTC. It encodes CASSGTGVNSHEQYF. Full variable domain (outside the CDR3, taken from reference TRBV18 and TRBJ2-7): NAGVMQNPRHLVRRRGQEARLRCSPMKGHSHVYWYRQLPEEGLKFMVYLQKENIIDESGMPKERFSAEFPKEGPSILRIQQVVRGDSAAYFCASSGTGVNSHEQYFGPGTRLTVT.

The chain couples TRBV18 to TRBJ2-1; 7 bases match TRBD1. The CDR3 runs to 13 residues. The J segment lost 6 bases and the V segment lost 6 bases, leaving 5 bases of the junction unmatched. Germline values: CDR1 KGHSH, CDR2 LQKENI. The CDR3 protein is CASSLRDSNEQFF. CDR3 DNA: TGTGCCAGCTCGCTTCGGGACAGCAATGAGCAGTTCTTC.

This rearrangement joins TRBV20-1 to TRBJ1-5; D ambiguous. This CDR3 comprises 12 residues. From germline, CDR1 is DFQATT and CDR2 SNEGSKA (reference sequence). Trimming pared 5 bases from V and 2 bases from J, leaving 7 bases between. The CDR3 reads CSAFTGNQPQHF. The CDR3 coding sequence is TGCAGTGCTTTCACAGGCAATCAGCCCCAGCATTTT.

This clonotype was seen a single time. The chain's CDR3 is CASSRTGGNYGYTF. CDR3 nucleotides: TGTGCCAGCAGCAGGACAGGGGGCAACTATGGCTACACCTTC. V is TRBV3-1 and J is TRBJ1-2; 11 bases align to TRBD1. Per germline, CDR1 LGHDT and CDR2 YNNKEL (reference sequence). The CDR3 is made up of 14 amino acids. After removal of 5 bases from V and 2 bases from J, the junction contained 1 base not matched to a gene.

V usage is TRBV18 and J usage is TRBJ1-2, with a possible D match to TRBD1 (5 bases). This CDR3 has 14 residues. V was shortened by 6 bases and J by 7 bases, with 18 bases between the two germline ends. Germline V gene data show CDR1 as KGHSH and CDR2 as LQKENI. The CDR3 sequence: CASSISGGQGGYTF. CDR3 DNA sequence: TGTGCCAGCTCGATCTCCGGTGGGCAGGGTGGCTACACCTTC.

This chain connects TRBV4-3 to TRBJ2-3, with no clear D. V lost 1 base and J lost 4, with 15 bases in between. Germline V lookup: CDR1 LGHNA, CDR2 YSLEER. The CDR3 is made up of 16 amino acids. CDR3 protein: CASSQVGSERSDTQYF. The CDR3 coding sequence is TGCGCCAGCAGCCAAGTGGGGTCGGAGCGATCAGATACGCAGTATTTT.

V is TRBV7-9 and J is TRBJ1-1, with D possibly TRBD1 on 5 matching bases. Germline CDR1 is SEHNR and CDR2 is FQNEAQ (reference sequence). This CDR3 spans 14 amino acids. The V end was cut by 0 bases, the J end by 5 bases, with 10 bases between. Written as DNA, the CDR3 is TGTGCCAGCAGCTTAGCTCGGGGCGGTACTGAAGCTTTCTTT. Encoded protein: CASSLARGGTEAFF.

This chain uses TRBV12-3 or TRBV12-4 with TRBJ2-1, with D perhaps TRBD2 (5 bases). This CDR3 comprises 16 residues. V lost 6 bases and J 1 base, leaving 16 bases between the germline ends. The CDR3 here is CASRLTGRGSYNEQFF. The CDR3, as DNA: TGTGCCAGCAGACTAACGGGGAGAGGATCCTACAATGAGCAGTTCTTC.

The chain employs TRBV20-1 and TRBJ1-2, with unresolved D. The CDR3 sequence is 12 residues long. V was pared by 3 bases and J by 3 bases, with 8 bases between. The germline CDR1 and CDR2 sequences are DFQATT and SNEGSKA (reference sequence). The chain's CDR3 is CSASLSYYGYTF. The CDR3 DNA is TGCAGTGCTAGTTTGTCCTACTATGGCTACACCTTC.

This clonotype was recorded once. The chain uses TRBV30 and TRBJ2-5; D is uncertain. Per germline, CDR1 GTSNPN and CDR2 SVGIG (reference sequence). Trimming took off 0 bases at V and 0 bases at J, with 8 bases between the two ends. This CDR3 comprises 14 residues. The chain's CDR3 is CAWSVGQYQETQYF. The CDR3, as DNA: TGTGCCTGGAGTGTTGGGCAGTACCAAGAGACCCAGTACTTC.

This chain links TRBV27 with TRBJ1-5, with TRBD1 matching 8 bases. This CDR3 comprises 15 residues. Germline lookup yields CDR1 MNHEY and CDR2 SMNVEV (reference sequence). The V segment lost 2 bases and the J segment 6 bases; nucleotides outside the gene matches: 6. In nucleotides, the CDR3 is TGTGCCAGCAGTTTAGGCCAGGGGGCGCGTCAGCCCCAGCATTTT. This translates into CASSLGQGARQPQHF.

This chain uses TRBV7-2 with TRBJ1-6; D uncertain. Germline loops: CDR1 SGHTA, CDR2 FQGNSA. This CDR3 contains 13 residues. Trimming removed 3 bases from V and 11 bases from J, with 11 bases in between. The CDR3 region has the DNA TGTGCCAGCAGCTTTAACGCAGCGCCACCCCTCCACTTT. Its protein product is CASSFNAAPPLHF.

The genes are TRBV6-2 or TRBV6-3 and TRBJ1-2; D is ambiguous. The germline V gene encodes CDR1 MNHEY and CDR2 SVGEGT. Trimming left V 2 bases short and J 5 bases short, with 6 bases between. The CDR3 length is 12 residues. CDR3 in amino acids: CASSYTTYGYTF. The CDR3 bases are TGTGCCAGCAGTTACACCACGTATGGCTACACCTTC.

This chain joins TRBV6-2 or TRBV6-3 and TRBJ2-1; TRBD2 matches at 8 bases. This CDR3 comprises 15 residues. Germline loops: CDR1 MNHEY, CDR2 SVGEGT. Germline trimming cut 0 bases from V and 4 bases from J; bases unmatched to any gene: 2. This CDR3 reads CASSYSGGGYNEQFF. The CDR3, as DNA: TGTGCCAGCAGTTACTCGGGCGGGGGGTACAATGAGCAGTTCTTC.

The rearrangement uses TRBV20-1 and TRBJ2-7; 7 nucleotides agree with TRBD1. From germline, CDR1 is DFQATT and CDR2 SNEGSKA (reference sequence). With V trimmed by 1 base and J by 6 bases, 9 bases remained unmatched. The CDR3 loop spans 14 amino acids. CDR3 bases: TGCAGTGCTAGAGCCCAGGGACAGACCCGCGAGCAGTACTTC. It codes for CSARAQGQTREQYF.

This chain connects TRBV5-1 to TRBJ2-5; 9 bases fit TRBD2. The germline gives CDR1 SGHRS, CDR2 YFSETQ. The CDR3 consists of 13 residues. Trimming at V came to 10 bases and at J to 4 bases, leaving 8 bases not matched to a gene. Here the CDR3 reads CAGSSGAGETQYF. The CDR3 DNA sequence: TGCGCCGGATCTAGCGGGGCCGGAGAGACCCAGTACTTC.

The rearrangement links TRBV5-6 to TRBJ2-2; TRBD2 agrees at 10 bases. V dropped 4 bases and J dropped 1; count of bases not matched to a gene: 1. The CDR3 is 15 residues long. Germline assignment: CDR1 SGHDT and CDR2 YYEEEE. CDR3 region: CASSLAGENTGELFF. For the CDR3, the DNA is TGTGCCAGCAGCCTAGCGGGGGAGAACACCGGGGAGCTGTTTTTT.

The chain carries TRBV18 and TRBJ2-7, with 8 bases that match TRBD1. The V gene's germline CDR1 is KGHSH and CDR2 LQKENI. Trimming cost V 0 bases and J 3 bases; bases outside gene matches: 1. This CDR3 contains 14 residues. The CDR3 region is CASSPPGTGYEQYF. The CDR3 DNA sequence: TGTGCCAGCTCACCACCCGGGACAGGCTACGAGCAGTACTTC.

The CDR3 DNA follows: TGTGCCAGCAGCTTAGTTCTGTCTGACACAGATACGCAGTATTTT. Translation gives CASSLVLSDTDTQYF. The chain joins TRBV7-9 to TRBJ2-3; D gene unclear. V lost 1 base and J lost 2, with 10 bases in between. The CDR3 loop spans 15 amino acids. Per germline, CDR1 SEHNR and CDR2 FQNEAQ (reference sequence). Filled out from reference TRBV7-9 and TRBJ2-3, the complete variable domain reads DTGVSQNPRHKITKRGQNVTFRCDPISEHNRLYWYRQTLGQGPEFLTYFQNEAQLEKSRLLSDRFSAERPKGSFSTLEIQRTEQGDSAMYLCASSLVLSDTDTQYFGPGTRLTVL.

The chain joins TRBV30 to TRBJ2-2; D is perhaps TRBD2 (5 bases). CDR3 length equals 15 residues. Trimming took 0 bases from V and 0 from J, leaving 8 bases between them. The germline gives CDR1 GTSNPN, CDR2 SVGIG (reference sequence). This chain's CDR3 is CAWSVQTTNTGELFF. Written as DNA, the CDR3 is TGTGCCTGGAGTGTACAGACTACGAACACCGGGGAGCTGTTTTTT.

V is TRBV20-1 and J is TRBJ2-3; 9 bases agree with TRBD2. J gave up 6 bases and V 1 base, and 8 bases lay outside the gene matches. In germline, CDR1 is DFQATT, CDR2 SNEGSKA (reference sequence). The CDR3 sequence is 15 residues long. The CDR3 region is CSARVRGGAKDTQYF. CDR3 DNA: TGCAGTGCTAGAGTACGCGGGGGGGCCAAGGATACGCAGTATTTT.

The chain combines TRBV12-3 or TRBV12-4 with TRBJ1-2; no firm D call. The V and J ends lost 5 bases and 5 bases respectively, with 12 bases between them. This CDR3 has 13 residues. The CDR3 is CASSPPTSYGYTF. Here the CDR3 DNA reads TGTGCCAGCAGTCCCCCAACCTCGTATGGCTACACCTTC.

The rearrangement uses TRBV5-4 and TRBJ1-2; the D gene is possibly TRBD1 (5 bases). Germline V gives CDR1 SGHNT, CDR2 YYREEE (reference sequence). This CDR3 has 15 residues. The V end was cut by 4 bases, the J end by 6 bases, with 19 bases between. The CDR3 here is CASSHGRGRDDGYTF. CDR3 coding DNA: TGTGCCAGCAGCCACGGGCGTGGCAGGGATGATGGCTACACCTTC.